This T cell receptor beta chain was found in a study of shared clonotypes between healthy human individuals. Positive CCR7 selection of CD45RO-negative cells yielded the naive CD8 cells, and terminally differentiated effector memory CD45RA+ cells were excluded. Adult donors, all healthy and HIV-negative, had no recent acute infections or vaccinations. Germline V gene sequence: CDR1 SGHTA, CDR2 FQGNSA. The CDR3 length is 17 residues. Trimming took off 1 base at V and 0 bases at J, with 14 bases between the two ends. The table came from immunoSEQ multiplex PCR; TCRdb's copy has only in-frame clones and leaves some out. This table holds around 620,000 clones, around 96% found once.

The TCR comes from a woman in her 30s in good health. The sample comprised naive CD8+ T cells sorted from blood. This sequence joins TRBV7-2 and TRBJ2-3; no firm D call. CDR3 residues: CASSLGVVRSSTDTQYF. Written as DNA, the CDR3 is TGTGCCAGCAGCTTAGGGGTTGTAAGGTCTAGCACAGATACGCAGTATTTT.